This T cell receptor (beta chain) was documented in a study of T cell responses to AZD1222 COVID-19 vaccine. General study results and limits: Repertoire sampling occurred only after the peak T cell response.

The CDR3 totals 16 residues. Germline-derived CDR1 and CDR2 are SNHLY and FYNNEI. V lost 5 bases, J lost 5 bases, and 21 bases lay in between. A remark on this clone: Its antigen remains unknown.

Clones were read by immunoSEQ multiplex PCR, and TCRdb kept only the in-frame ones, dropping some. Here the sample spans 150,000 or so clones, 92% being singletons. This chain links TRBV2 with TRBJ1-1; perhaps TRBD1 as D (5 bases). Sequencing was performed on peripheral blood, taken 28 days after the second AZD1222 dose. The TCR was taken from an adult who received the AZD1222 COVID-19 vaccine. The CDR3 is CASSSGPDFVWTEAFF. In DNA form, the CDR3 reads TGTGCCAGCAGTTCGGGACCGGACTTTGTGTGGACTGAAGCTTTCTTT. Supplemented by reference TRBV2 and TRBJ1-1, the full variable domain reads EPEVTQTPSHQVTQMGQEVILRCVPISNHLYFYWYRQILGQKVEFLVSFYNNEISEKSEIFDDQFSVERPDGSNFTLKIRSTKLEDSAMYFCASSSGPDFVWTEAFFGQGTRLTVV.